This is a list of T cell receptor beta chains from one sample in a study of cytomegalovirus exposure and HLA in healthy donors. Only in-frame clones appear in the TCRdb table, and some are missing; sequencing was by immunoSEQ multiplex PCR. The data show around 100,000 clones, around three quarters seen once. The sample comprised PBMCs. Every receptor here comes from a woman younger than 30 in good health and CMV-seropositive. CDR3s include the opening cysteine and the closing phenylalanine or tryptophan. The D gene is left open where the match is weak. Size is omitted from some rows. Given values are once, few, many or a class for expanded clones.

cdr3_aa: CASSDRDRFYTEAFF
cdr3_nt: TGTGCCAGCAGCGACCGGGACAGATTTTACACTGAAGCTTTCTTT
d_call: TRBD1
clone_size: .
v_call: TRBV5-6
j_call: TRBJ1-1

cdr3_aa: CASSEAYTGGKGYTF
cdr3_nt: TGTGCCAGCAGTGAGGCCTATACAGGGGGCAAAGGCTACACCTTC
d_call: TRBD1
clone_size: .
v_call: TRBV2
j_call: TRBJ1-2

cdr3_aa: CASSFVAGDGEQFF
cdr3_nt: TGTGCCAGCAGCTTTGTAGCGGGAGACGGTGAGCAGTTCTTC
d_call: TRBD2
clone_size: .
v_call: TRBV7-3
j_call: TRBJ2-1

cdr3_aa: CASGIGGSGDTQYF
cdr3_nt: TGTGCCAGCGGAATCGGCGGGAGTGGAGATACGCAGTATTTT
d_call: TRBD2
clone_size: .
v_call: TRBV11-2
j_call: TRBJ2-3

cdr3_aa: CSATPSYEQYF
cdr3_nt: TGCAGTGCTACCCCGAGCTACGAGCAGTACTTC
d_call: .
clone_size: .
v_call: TRBV20-1
j_call: TRBJ2-7

cdr3_aa: CASSLISSARELFF
cdr3_nt: TGTGCCAGCAGCTTGATATCGAGCGCCCGGGAGCTGTTTTTT
d_call: .
clone_size: once
v_call: TRBV5-4
j_call: TRBJ2-2

cdr3_aa: CASSFRLAGDNEQFF
cdr3_nt: TGTGCCAGCAGTTTCAGACTAGCGGGAGATAATGAGCAGTTCTTC
d_call: TRBD2
clone_size: .
v_call: TRBV7-9
j_call: TRBJ2-1

cdr3_aa: CASIRTGLNTEAFF
cdr3_nt: TGTGCCAGCATTCGGACAGGGTTGAACACTGAAGCTTTCTTT
d_call: TRBD1
clone_size: .
v_call: TRBV25-1
j_call: TRBJ1-1

cdr3_aa: CATCASGYRDEQFF
cdr3_nt: TGTGCCACGTGTGCGTCGGGGTATCGAGATGAGCAGTTCTTC
d_call: .
clone_size: .
v_call: TRBV27
j_call: TRBJ2-1

cdr3_aa: CASSSTGWEQYF
cdr3_nt: TGTGCCAGCAGCTCGACAGGGTGGGAGCAGTACTTC
d_call: TRBD1
clone_size: .
v_call: TRBV7-9
j_call: TRBJ2-7

cdr3_aa: CASSRRTGPYAFF
cdr3_nt: TGTGCCAGCAGCCGGAGGACAGGGCCGTACGCTTTCTTT
d_call: TRBD1
clone_size: .
v_call: TRBV7-2
j_call: TRBJ1-1

cdr3_aa: CASSYSTGGADTQYF
cdr3_nt: TGTGCCAGCAGTTACAGCACAGGGGGCGCAGATACGCAGTATTTT
d_call: TRBD1
clone_size: .
v_call: TRBV6-5
j_call: TRBJ2-3

cdr3_aa: CASKGQGSEQYF
cdr3_nt: TGTGCCAGCAAAGGACAGGGGTCCGAGCAGTACTTC
d_call: TRBD1
clone_size: few
v_call: TRBV27
j_call: TRBJ2-7

cdr3_aa: CASSQREGGGEQYF
cdr3_nt: TGCGCCAGCAGCCAGCGGGAGGGGGGCGGCGAGCAGTACTTC
d_call: TRBD2
clone_size: .
v_call: TRBV4-1
j_call: TRBJ2-7

cdr3_aa: CASSPIAGGPYEQYF
cdr3_nt: TGCGCCAGCAGCCCCATAGCGGGAGGGCCGTACGAGCAGTACTTC
d_call: TRBD2
clone_size: .
v_call: TRBV5-1
j_call: TRBJ2-7

cdr3_aa: CASSFGGGEGYTF
cdr3_nt: TGTGCCAGCAGCTTCGGGGGGGGCGAAGGCTACACCTTC
d_call: .
clone_size: .
v_call: TRBV28
j_call: TRBJ1-2

cdr3_aa: CASTVAGGTYNEQFF
cdr3_nt: TGTGCCAGCACGGTAGCGGGAGGGACCTACAATGAGCAGTTCTTC
d_call: TRBD2
clone_size: .
v_call: TRBV6-1
j_call: TRBJ2-1

cdr3_aa: CSADLGRDTEAFF
cdr3_nt: TGCAGCGCTGACTTGGGGAGGGACACTGAAGCTTTCTTT
d_call: .
clone_size: .
v_call: TRBV29-1
j_call: TRBJ1-1

cdr3_aa: CASSYTGSKSPLHF
cdr3_nt: TGTGCCAGCAGTTATACAGGGTCAAAGTCACCCCTCCACTTT
d_call: .
clone_size: .
v_call: TRBV27
j_call: TRBJ1-6

cdr3_aa: CAWGTGTGETQYF
cdr3_nt: TGTGCCTGGGGGACAGGGACGGGGGAGACCCAGTACTTC
d_call: TRBD1
clone_size: once
v_call: TRBV30
j_call: TRBJ2-5

cdr3_aa: CASSLTGRGKPNYGYTF
cdr3_nt: TGCGCCAGCAGCTTAACGGGCAGGGGGAAGCCCAACTATGGCTACACCTTC
d_call: TRBD1
clone_size: .
v_call: TRBV5-1
j_call: TRBJ1-2

cdr3_aa: CASSTTGISPLHF
cdr3_nt: TGTGCCAGCAGTACAACAGGGATCTCACCCCTCCACTTT
d_call: .
clone_size: few
v_call: TRBV6-5
j_call: TRBJ1-6

cdr3_aa: CASSLTVDEQYF
cdr3_nt: TGCGCCAGCAGCTTGACGGTAGACGAGCAGTACTTC
d_call: .
clone_size: .
v_call: TRBV5-1
j_call: TRBJ2-7

cdr3_aa: CASSRDRPESEQYF
cdr3_nt: TGCGCCAGCAGCCGAGACAGGCCTGAAAGTGAGCAGTACTTC
d_call: .
clone_size: .
v_call: TRBV5-1
j_call: TRBJ2-7

cdr3_aa: CASSPLAGGVNEQFF
cdr3_nt: TGTGCCAGCAGTCCTCTAGCGGGAGGGGTCAATGAGCAGTTCTTC
d_call: TRBD2
clone_size: .
v_call: TRBV27
j_call: TRBJ2-1

cdr3_aa: CASSVGYGGTDTQYF
cdr3_nt: TGTGCCAGCAGTGTGGGATACGGGGGCACAGATACGCAGTATTTT
d_call: .
clone_size: once
v_call: TRBV25-1
j_call: TRBJ2-3

cdr3_aa: CASSQLSGIAEAFF
cdr3_nt: TGCGCCAGCAGCCAACTCTCGGGAATAGCTGAAGCTTTCTTT
d_call: .
clone_size: .
v_call: TRBV4-1
j_call: TRBJ1-1

cdr3_aa: CASSSPHNRKGEKLFF
cdr3_nt: TGTGCCAGCAGTTCGCCGCACAACAGGAAGGGTGAAAAACTGTTTTTT
d_call: .
clone_size: .
v_call: TRBV28
j_call: TRBJ1-4

cdr3_aa: CASSSTTGTGTSAAGANVLTF
cdr3_nt: TGTGCCAGCAGCTCCACAACCGGGACAGGGACTTCCGCCGCCGGGGCCAACGTCCTGACTTTC
d_call: TRBD1
clone_size: .
v_call: TRBV9
j_call: TRBJ2-6

cdr3_aa: CASSPSGEEYEKLFF
cdr3_nt: TGTGCCAGCAGCCCCTCGGGGGAAGAGTATGAAAAACTGTTTTTT
d_call: .
clone_size: few
v_call: TRBV5-8
j_call: TRBJ1-4

cdr3_aa: CASSQGGRSKLAGSLGTQYF
cdr3_nt: TGCGCCAGCAGCCAAGGAGGGAGGAGTAAACTAGCGGGGTCCCTGGGGACCCAGTACTTC
d_call: TRBD2
clone_size: once
v_call: TRBV4-1
j_call: TRBJ2-5

cdr3_aa: CASSLAPFYEQYF
cdr3_nt: TGTGCCAGCAGCTTGGCCCCCTTCTACGAGCAGTACTTC
d_call: .
clone_size: .
v_call: TRBV5-4
j_call: TRBJ2-7

cdr3_aa: CASSLPGTGTPPLHF
cdr3_nt: TGCGCCAGCAGCCTACCCGGGACAGGCACACCACCCCTCCACTTT
d_call: TRBD1
clone_size: .
v_call: TRBV4-1
j_call: TRBJ1-6

cdr3_aa: CASSSDRLGNQPQHF
cdr3_nt: TGTGCCAGCAGTTCGGACAGGTTGGGTAATCAGCCCCAGCATTTT
d_call: TRBD1
clone_size: .
v_call: TRBV6-5
j_call: TRBJ1-5

cdr3_aa: CASSLMRVRDIQYF
cdr3_nt: TGTGCCAGCAGCTTGATGCGGGTAAGGGACATTCAGTACTTC
d_call: .
clone_size: once
v_call: TRBV5-6
j_call: TRBJ2-4

cdr3_aa: CASSLKLSGTVPASTDTQYF
cdr3_nt: TGCGCCAGCAGCCTGAAGCTTAGCGGGACAGTCCCCGCTAGCACAGATACGCAGTATTTT
d_call: .
clone_size: .
v_call: TRBV5-1
j_call: TRBJ2-3

cdr3_aa: CASSEWGGSINEQFF
cdr3_nt: TGTGCCAGCAGTGAATGGGGCGGGAGTATCAATGAGCAGTTCTTC
d_call: TRBD2
clone_size: .
v_call: TRBV2
j_call: TRBJ2-1

cdr3_aa: CASSHAVDQPQHF
cdr3_nt: TGCGCCAGCAGCCACGCCGTAGATCAGCCCCAGCATTTT
d_call: .
clone_size: .
v_call: TRBV5-1
j_call: TRBJ1-5

cdr3_aa: CASGSGPGETQYF
cdr3_nt: TGTGCTAGTGGCTCAGGGCCAGGGGAGACCCAGTACTTC
d_call: .
clone_size: .
v_call: TRBV12-5
j_call: TRBJ2-5

cdr3_aa: CASSYSAGWAKNIQYF
cdr3_nt: TGTGCCAGCAGTTACTCAGCAGGGTGGGCCAAAAACATTCAGTACTTC
d_call: .
clone_size: few
v_call: TRBV6-5
j_call: TRBJ2-4

cdr3_aa: CASSEYREAFF
cdr3_nt: TGTGCCAGCAGTGAATACCGGGAAGCTTTCTTT
d_call: .
clone_size: .
v_call: TRBV25-1
j_call: TRBJ1-1

cdr3_aa: CASSVDRVGGYTF
cdr3_nt: TGCGCCAGCAGCGTAGACAGGGTGGGCGGCTACACCTTC
d_call: TRBD1
clone_size: .
v_call: TRBV5-1
j_call: TRBJ1-2

cdr3_aa: CASSSHAPVSIWSTF
cdr3_nt: TGTGCCAGTAGTAGCCACGCCCCGGTGAGCATCTGGAGCACCTTC
d_call: .
clone_size: once
v_call: TRBV19
j_call: TRBJ1-2

cdr3_aa: CASSQDVLAEREVSYEQYF
cdr3_nt: TGTGCCAGCAGCCAAGACGTTCTGGCCGAGCGGGAGGTTTCCTACGAGCAGTACTTC
d_call: TRBD2
clone_size: .
v_call: TRBV4-2
j_call: TRBJ2-7

cdr3_aa: CASSLYGTGNYGYTF
cdr3_nt: TGTGCCAGCAGCCTTTACGGGACAGGGAACTATGGCTACACCTTC
d_call: TRBD1
clone_size: .
v_call: TRBV5-8
j_call: TRBJ1-2

cdr3_aa: CASSWTSGSTDTQYF
cdr3_nt: TGTGCCAGCAGTTGGACTAGCGGTAGCACAGATACGCAGTATTTT
d_call: TRBD2
clone_size: .
v_call: TRBV27
j_call: TRBJ2-3

cdr3_aa: CASSGTLYGYTF
cdr3_nt: TGTGCCAGCAGCGGGACACTCTATGGCTACACCTTC
d_call: .
clone_size: .
v_call: TRBV2
j_call: TRBJ1-2

cdr3_aa: CASSVGREGELFF
cdr3_nt: TGTGCCAGCAGCGTTGGGCGGGAAGGGGAGCTGTTTTTT
d_call: .
clone_size: .
v_call: TRBV5-4
j_call: TRBJ2-2

cdr3_aa: CASSIRTGAATDTQYF
cdr3_nt: TGTGCCAGTAGTATACGGACAGGGGCCGCCACAGATACGCAGTATTTT
d_call: TRBD1
clone_size: .
v_call: TRBV19
j_call: TRBJ2-3

cdr3_aa: CASSSESGTNEKLFF
cdr3_nt: TGCGCCAGCAGCTCTGAGAGTGGAACTAATGAAAAACTGTTTTTT
d_call: .
clone_size: .
v_call: TRBV5-1
j_call: TRBJ1-4

cdr3_aa: CASSLRAQETQYF
cdr3_nt: TGTGCCAGCAGCTTAAGAGCACAAGAGACCCAGTACTTC
d_call: .
clone_size: .
v_call: TRBV7-8
j_call: TRBJ2-5

cdr3_aa: CASSAHSSYEQYF
cdr3_nt: TGTGCCAGCAGCGCCCATAGCTCCTACGAGCAGTACTTC
d_call: .
clone_size: few
v_call: TRBV7-8
j_call: TRBJ2-7

cdr3_aa: CARSEYSGDGYEQYF
cdr3_nt: TGTGCCAGAAGCGAGTATAGCGGAGATGGCTACGAGCAGTACTTC
d_call: .
clone_size: .
v_call: TRBV5-3
j_call: TRBJ2-7

cdr3_aa: CASKLTANQETQYF
cdr3_nt: TGTGCCAGCAAATTAACCGCTAACCAAGAGACCCAGTACTTC
d_call: .
clone_size: .
v_call: TRBV2
j_call: TRBJ2-5